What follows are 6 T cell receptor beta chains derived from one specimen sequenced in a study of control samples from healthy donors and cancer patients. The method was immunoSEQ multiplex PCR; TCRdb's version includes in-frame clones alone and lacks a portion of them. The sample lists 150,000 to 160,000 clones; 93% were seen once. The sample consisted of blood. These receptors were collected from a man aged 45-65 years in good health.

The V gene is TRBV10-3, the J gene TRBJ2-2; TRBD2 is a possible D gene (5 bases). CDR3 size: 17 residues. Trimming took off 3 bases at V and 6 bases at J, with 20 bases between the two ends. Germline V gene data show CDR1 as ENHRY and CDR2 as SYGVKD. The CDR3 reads CAISDGPGVGFSGELFF. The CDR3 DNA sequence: TGTGCCATCAGTGATGGGCCCGGGGTTGGGTTCTCCGGGGAGCTGTTTTTT.

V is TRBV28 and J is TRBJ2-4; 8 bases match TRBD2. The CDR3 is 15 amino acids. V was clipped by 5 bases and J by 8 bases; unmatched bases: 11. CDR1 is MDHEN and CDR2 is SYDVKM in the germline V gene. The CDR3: CASSAGAGALDIQYF. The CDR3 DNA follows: TGTGCCAGCAGTGCAGGAGCGGGAGCCTTGGACATTCAGTACTTC.

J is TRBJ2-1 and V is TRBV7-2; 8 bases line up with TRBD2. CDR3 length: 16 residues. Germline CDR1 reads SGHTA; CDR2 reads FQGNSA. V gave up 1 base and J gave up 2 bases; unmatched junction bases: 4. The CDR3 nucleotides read TGTGCCAGCAGCTTAGAAGCGGGAGTCGCCTACAATGAGCAGTTCTTC. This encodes CASSLEAGVAYNEQFF.

CDR3: CASSPGTSGRGETQYF. The DNA of the CDR3 is TGTGCCAGTAGTCCAGGGACTAGCGGGAGGGGGGAGACCCAGTACTTC. The chain is built from TRBV19 and TRBJ2-5; 16 bases line up with TRBD2. CDR3 size: 16 residues. V trimming: 5 bases; J trimming: 5 bases; junction bases outside the gene matches: 5. Germline-derived CDR1 and CDR2 are LNHDA and SQIVND (reference sequence).

The CDR3 protein is CASSPGNRNTEAFF. The CDR3 DNA reads TGCGCCAGCAGCCCCGGGAATAGGAACACTGAAGCTTTCTTT. This sequence joins TRBV5-1 and TRBJ1-1; D not certain. Trimming shortened V by 4 bases and J by 1 base, and 11 bases separated the two germline ends. Germline-derived CDR1 and CDR2 are SGHRS and YFSETQ. The CDR3 is 14 amino acids.

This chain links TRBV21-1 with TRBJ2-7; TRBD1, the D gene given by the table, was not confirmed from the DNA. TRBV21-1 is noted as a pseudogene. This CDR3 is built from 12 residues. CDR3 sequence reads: CASSKSQDEQYF. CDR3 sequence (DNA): TGTGCCAGCAGCAAATCCCAGGACGAGCAGTACTTC.